This T cell receptor beta chain was captured by sequencing in a study of T-cell reconstitution after alpha-beta-depleted transplantation in children. The trim removed 5 bases at V and 6 bases at J, leaving 8 bases unmatched. This CDR3 region has 16 residues. Unique molecular identifiers were used to barcode this TCRbeta library. MiXCR, run by TCRdb on the PCR reads, gives a single entry per CDR3 protein. The sample lists around 380,000 distinct CDR3 sequences; 11% were seen once. Sequencing used PBMCs from the stem cell graft donor, obtained from the stem cell graft. The TCR originated in a human donor who donated a stem cell graft to a child with acute myeloid leukemia. This chain links TRBV12-3 or TRBV12-4 with TRBJ2-1, with TRBD2 matching over 12 bases. The CDR3, as DNA: TGTGCCAGCAGTCTCTCCGGGACTAGCGGGCCCAATGAGCAGTTCTTC. Protein: CASSLSGTSGPNEQFF.